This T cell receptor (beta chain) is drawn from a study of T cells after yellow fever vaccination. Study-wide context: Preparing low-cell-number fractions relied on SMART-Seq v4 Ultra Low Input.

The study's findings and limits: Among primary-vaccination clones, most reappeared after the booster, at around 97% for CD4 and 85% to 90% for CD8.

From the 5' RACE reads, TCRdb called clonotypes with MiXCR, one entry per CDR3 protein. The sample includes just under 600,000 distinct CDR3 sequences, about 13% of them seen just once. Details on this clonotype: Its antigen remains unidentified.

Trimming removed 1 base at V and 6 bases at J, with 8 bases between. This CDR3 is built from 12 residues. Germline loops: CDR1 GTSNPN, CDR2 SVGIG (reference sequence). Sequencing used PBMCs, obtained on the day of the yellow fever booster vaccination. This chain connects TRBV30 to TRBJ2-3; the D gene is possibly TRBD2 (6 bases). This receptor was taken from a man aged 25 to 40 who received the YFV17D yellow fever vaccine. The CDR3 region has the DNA TGTGCCTGGAGTGGGCTAGCGGATACGCAGTATTTT. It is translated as CAWSGLADTQYF.